These 23 T cell receptor beta chains originate from one sample sequenced in a study of breast tumors, draining lymph nodes, adjacent tissues. Axillary draining lymph nodes of breast cancer patients supplied the node samples. TCRdb passed the multiplex PCR reads through MiXCR, listing each CDR3 protein once. The table includes around 130,000 distinct CDR3 sequences, about 20% detected once. The sequenced material came from axillary lymph node tissue. The receptors shown here come from a female donor with breast cancer. Some clones in this sample may be carry-over from other donors' samples.

This clonotype has at least ten counts. V is TRBV11-2 and J is TRBJ2-1; D remains ambiguous. Germline CDR1 reads SGHAT; CDR2 reads FQNNGV. CDR3 length equals 11 residues. Deletions cut 5 bases from V and 6 bases from J, with 5 bases between. The CDR3 sequence: CASSITNEQFF. The CDR3 DNA reads as TGTGCCAGCAGCATAACCAATGAGCAGTTCTTC.

This clonotype showed up many times. This chain joins TRBV20-1 and TRBJ2-7; D is possibly TRBD2 (5 bases). The CDR3 has 14 amino acids. Looked up from germline, CDR1 is DFQATT and CDR2 is SNEGSKA (reference sequence). V was pared by 3 bases and J by 6 bases, with 18 bases between. The CDR3 DNA reads TGCAGTGCTAGTGTCCATGCGGAGGCGGGCGAGCAGTACTTC. Its protein is CSASVHAEAGEQYF.

As regards this clonotype: A much larger clonotype is one base distant, so this may be a read error. This sequence joins TRBV12-5 and TRBJ2-3; no clear D gene. CDR1 and CDR2 (germline): LGHNT, FRNRAP. The CDR3 covers 12 residues. CDR3 residues: CASGLVTDTRYF. The CDR3 DNA reads as TGTGCTAGTGGTTTGGTCACAGATACGCGGTATTTT.

The chain is built from TRBV5-1 and TRBJ2-5; TRBD2 aligns across 15 bases. This CDR3 spans 16 amino acids. V was pared by 4 bases and J by 5 bases, with 6 bases of the junction left unmatched. Germline V lookup: CDR1 SGHRS, CDR2 YFSETQ. Here the CDR3 reads CASSLGLAGGPETQYF. The CDR3 region has the DNA TGCGCCAGCAGCCTAGGACTAGCGGGAGGGCCGGAGACCCAGTACTTC.

This clonotype was seen many times. The chain has TRBV12-3 or TRBV12-4 and TRBJ1-4; D not resolved. V gave up 4 bases and J gave up 0 bases, with 6 bases separating them. The CDR3 runs 14 residues. The CDR3 reads CASSSTTTNEKLFF. The CDR3 DNA reads TGTGCCAGCAGTTCGACTACAACTAATGAAAAACTGTTTTTT.

In its sample, this clonotype was seen many times. This chain connects TRBV5-4 to TRBJ2-7; D not certain. Looked up from germline, CDR1 is SGHNT and CDR2 is YYREEE (reference sequence). This CDR3 has 14 amino acids. Trimming pared 0 bases from V and 5 bases from J, leaving 12 bases between. The CDR3 protein is CASSLGKRSDEQYF. CDR3 DNA: TGTGCCAGCAGCTTGGGAAAGAGGAGCGACGAGCAGTACTTC.

The sample holds many counts of this clonotype. The genes are TRBV7-2 and TRBJ2-3, with D unresolved. Germline-derived CDR1 and CDR2 are SGHTA and FQGNSA. This CDR3 spans 11 amino acids. The V and J ends lost 0 bases and 6 bases respectively, with 1 base between them. CDR3 DNA sequence: TGTGCCAGCAGCTTAGCCGATACGCAGTATTTT. The encoded protein is CASSLADTQYF.

As regards this clonotype: This may come from a read error, since a much larger clone is one base off. This chain connects TRBV3-1 to TRBJ2-5, with D perhaps matching TRBD1 (7 bases). V was cut by 5 bases and J by 5 bases, with 15 bases left in between. Germline CDR1 reads LGHDT; CDR2 reads YNNKEL (reference sequence). The CDR3 covers 14 residues. The CDR3 sequence: CASSSGGLGETQYF. Written as DNA, the CDR3 is TGTGCCAGCAGCTCAGGGGGGCTGGGGGAGACCCAGTACTTC.

This clonotype has a count of ten or more. CDR3 sequence reads: CASTLRGPGSYTF. As DNA, the CDR3 is TGTGCCAGTACCTTGAGGGGGCCAGGGAGCTACACCTTC. The chain is built from TRBV6-1 and TRBJ1-2; 7 positions agree with TRBD1. Germline lookup yields CDR1 MNHNS and CDR2 SASEGT. CDR3 length: 13 residues. V was clipped by 9 bases and J by 9 bases; unmatched bases: 13.

This clonotype turned up a few times. This chain uses TRBV7-2 with TRBJ2-4; the match to TRBD2 covers 7 bases. Germline CDR1 reads SGHTA; CDR2 reads FQGNSA. V was pared by 2 bases and J by 14 bases, with 15 bases of the junction left unmatched. The CDR3 extends over 15 amino acids. The CDR3 protein is CASSLSLTRGGGKYF. CDR3 in DNA: TGTGCCAGCAGCTTATCTTTGACGAGGGGCGGGGGAAAGTACTTC.

This clonotype was observed many times. This sequence joins TRBV4-1 and TRBJ1-2; no clear D gene. V was clipped by 3 bases and J by 0 bases, with 17 bases between them. This CDR3 has 17 residues. Looked up from germline, CDR1 is MGHRA and CDR2 is YSYEKL. CDR3 nucleotide sequence: TGCGCCAGCAGCCAGATGCCTCGGTTACAGTCTAACTATGGCTACACCTTC. This sequence encodes CASSQMPRLQSNYGYTF.

About this clonotype: A much more abundant neighbour one base away suggests this may be a read error. The chain employs TRBV19 and TRBJ1-2; D gene ambiguous. The CDR3 spans 16 residues. Germline V CDR1 and CDR2: LNHDA, SQIVND (reference sequence). Trimming cost V 0 bases and J 0 bases, with 11 bases left between them. The CDR3, as DNA: TGTGCCAGTAGTATAGATCACAAAAAAGCTAACTATGGCTACACCTTC. Its protein product is CASSIDHKKANYGYTF. The full variable domain, rest sourced from reference TRBV19 and TRBJ1-2, is DGGITQSPKYLFRKEGQNVTLSCEQNLNHDAMYWYRQDPGQGLRLIYYSQIVNDFQKGDIAEGYSVSREKKESFPLTVTSAQKNPTAFYLCASSIDHKKANYGYTFGSGTRLTVV.

On this clonotype itself: The CDR3 does not end in the conserved phenylalanine or tryptophan, so this is likely a read error. The genes are TRBV11-2 and TRBJ2-7; no firm D call. Germline lookup yields CDR1 SGHAT and CDR2 FQNNGV. The CDR3 has 13 residues. Trimming left V 5 bases short and J 0 bases short, with 8 bases between. CDR3 DNA sequence: TGTGCCAGCAGCCCCGGGCGCTCCTACGAGCAGTACCTC. Protein product: CASSPGRSYEQYL.

This clonotype appeared many times. The V call is TRBV3-1, the J call TRBJ2-1; a weak D match, TRBD2 (6 bases). The CDR3 length is 13 residues. The V gene's germline CDR1 is LGHDT and CDR2 YNNKEL (reference sequence). Trimming removed 1 base at V and 9 bases at J, with 10 bases between. The CDR3 DNA follows: TGTGCCAGCAGCCAAGGCCGGCGGGGTGAGCAGTTCTTC. It yields the protein CASSQGRRGEQFF.

At least ten counts were recorded for this clonotype. The chain recombines TRBV20-1 with TRBJ2-5, with TRBD1 identical over 11 bases. Germline V gene lookup returns CDR1 DFQATT and CDR2 SNEGSKA (reference sequence). The V gene end was trimmed by 6 bases and the J gene end by 5 bases; junction bases not matched to a gene: 5. The CDR3 is 13 amino acids. The CDR3: CSARTGGEETQYF. CDR3 bases: TGCAGTGCCCGGACAGGGGGCGAGGAGACCCAGTACTTC.

Ten or more counts support this clonotype. The rearrangement links TRBV29-1 to TRBJ2-7; D is uncertain. Germline V gives CDR1 SQVTM, CDR2 ANQGSEA. The CDR3 runs 11 residues. V was clipped by 5 bases and J by 7 bases, with 12 bases between them. CDR3 protein: CSVRVGGEQYF. CDR3 coding DNA: TGCAGCGTTCGGGTCGGTGGGGAGCAGTACTTC.

In this sample, this clonotype turned up many times. V gene TRBV10-3 combines with J gene TRBJ2-7; D perhaps matches TRBD2 (5 bases). CDR3 length: 14 amino acids. The V end was cut by 4 bases, the J end by 1 base, with 11 bases between. Germline-derived CDR1 and CDR2 are ENHRY and SYGVKD. The chain's CDR3 is CAISVGGASYEQYF. As DNA, the CDR3 is TGTGCCATCAGTGTTGGAGGAGCATCCTACGAGCAGTACTTC.

This clonotype was seen at least ten times. V gene TRBV6-2 or TRBV6-3 combines with J gene TRBJ1-5, with no clear D. The CDR3 spans 12 residues. V was pared by 6 bases and J by 7 bases, with 10 bases between. CDR1 and CDR2 from the germline V gene are MNHEY and SVGEGT. The CDR3 sequence: CASSDLGQPQHF. The CDR3 DNA follows: TGTGCCAGCAGCGACTTAGGGCAGCCCCAGCATTTT.

The gene calls are TRBV20-1 and TRBJ2-3, with D perhaps TRBD2 (6 bases). V lost 3 bases and J 0 bases, leaving 10 bases between the germline ends. The CDR3 is made up of 14 amino acids. CDR1 and CDR2 from the germline V gene are DFQATT and SNEGSKA (reference sequence). CDR3 sequence: CSARELASTDTQYF. The CDR3 nucleotides read TGCAGTGCTAGGGAACTAGCAAGCACAGATACGCAGTATTTT.

This clonotype was observed once. J is TRBJ2-3 and V is TRBV3-1; 7 bases align to TRBD1. Germline CDR1 is LGHDT and CDR2 is YNNKEL (reference sequence). The V segment lost 0 bases and the J segment 3 bases; nucleotides outside the gene matches: 3. CDR3 length equals 15 residues. Written as DNA, the CDR3 is TGTGCCAGCAGCCAAGAGACAGGGTTTACAGATACGCAGTATTTT. This gives the protein CASSQETGFTDTQYF.

In this sample, this clonotype turned up a few times. The V gene is TRBV18, the J gene TRBJ1-2; 7 bases map to TRBD1. This CDR3 region has 16 residues. The V and J ends lost 3 bases and 0 bases, in that order; junction bases with no gene match: 7. In germline, CDR1 is KGHSH, CDR2 LQKENI. The CDR3 loop is CASSPRDRHSNYGYTF. The DNA for the CDR3 is TGTGCCAGCTCACCTCGGGACAGACATTCTAACTATGGCTACACCTTC.

This clonotype was counted many times. This rearrangement joins TRBV5-1 to TRBJ2-7; D might be TRBD1 (6 bases). V was pared by 4 bases and J by 3 bases, with 17 bases between. Germline assignment: CDR1 SGHRS and CDR2 YFSETQ. The length of the CDR3 is 15 residues. CDR3 protein: CASSRSPGEIYEQYF. DNA of the CDR3: TGCGCCAGCAGCCGTTCGCCAGGGGAAATCTACGAGCAGTACTTC.

This clonotype was picked up many times. This chain links TRBV28 with TRBJ1-2, with D possibly being TRBD1 (5 bases). The CDR3 totals 15 residues. Germline V gene sequence: CDR1 MDHEN, CDR2 SYDVKM. The germline V and J ends were trimmed by 6 bases and 3 bases, with 17 bases remaining between them. The CDR3 sequence: CASSGGGVSDYGYTF. CDR3 coding DNA: TGTGCCAGCAGCGGCGGAGGGGTTTCTGACTATGGCTACACCTTC.